Shown below are 28 T cell receptor beta chains from a single sample sequenced in a study of blood T cell repertoires in COVID-19 (dated by TCRdb to 2018 to 2021). Libraries came from the immunoSEQ multiplex PCR assay. Held by TCRdb, this immuneACCESS table contains in-frame sequences only and omits some clones. Under half of the omission traces to an unresolved V gene where checked; the cause of the rest is unknown. Present in this sample are about 140,000 clones, about 85% of which were seen just once. 1.5% to 2% of the sample goes to the ten largest clones. Sequencing was done on a sample of peripheral blood. These receptors came from a human donor in a cohort sampled during active COVID-19.

The chain couples TRBV6-5 to TRBJ2-3; 8 bases agree with TRBD2. J lost 3 bases, V lost 6 bases, and 2 bases had no gene match. Germline loops: CDR1 MNHEY, CDR2 SVGAGI. This CDR3 comprises 13 residues. For the CDR3, the DNA is TGTGCCAGCAGGAGCGGGAGAACAGATACGCAGTATTTT. Amino acids: CASRSGRTDTQYF.

This clone appeared a single time. The chain couples TRBV6-5 to TRBJ2-7, with 8 positions matching TRBD1. Germline CDR1 is MNHEY and CDR2 is SVGAGI. With 5 bases clipped from V and 0 bases from J, the junction kept 6 bases outside the gene matches. The CDR3 length is 15 residues. CDR3 sequence reads: CASSTGTGYSYEQYF. The CDR3 DNA is TGTGCCAGCAGTACCGGGACAGGATACTCCTACGAGCAGTACTTC.

The CDR3 loop is CASSQVGTNKDTQYF. The CDR3 DNA reads TGTGCCAGCAGCCAAGTAGGGACTAATAAAGATACGCAGTATTTT. The chain has TRBV4-2 and TRBJ2-3; 7 bases are a match to TRBD2. With V trimmed by 1 base and J by 5 bases, 6 bases remained unmatched. In germline, CDR1 is LGHNA, CDR2 YNFKEQ. The CDR3 consists of 15 residues.

The chain carries TRBV3-1 (or the pseudogene TRBV3-2) and TRBJ2-1, with 8 bases matching TRBD2. Germline V gives CDR1 LGHDT, CDR2 YNNKEL (reference sequence). The CDR3 is 15 residues long. Trimming removed 1 base from V and 5 bases from J; junction bases left unmatched: 4. The chain's CDR3 is CASSQVLAGNNEQFF. The CDR3 region has the DNA TGTGCCAGCAGCCAAGTATTAGCGGGAAACAATGAGCAGTTCTTC.

This clone was found once. The J gene is TRBJ1-1, the V gene TRBV19; the match to TRBD1 covers 8 bases. Losses at the gene ends were 5 bases for V and 0 bases for J; bases not matched to a gene: 17. CDR3 size: 19 residues. Germline V gene lookup returns CDR1 LNHDA and CDR2 SQIVND (reference sequence). This CDR3 is CASSLGTGQWGAMNTEAFF. DNA for the CDR3: TGTGCCAGTAGTTTAGGGACAGGACAATGGGGGGCAATGAACACTGAAGCTTTCTTT.

V is TRBV7-9 and J is TRBJ2-1; possibly TRBD1 for D (6 bases). This CDR3 spans 14 amino acids. Germline lookup yields CDR1 SEHNR and CDR2 FQNEAQ (reference sequence). Trimming stripped 5 bases from V and 7 bases from J, with 15 bases between. The CDR3 region is CASSPRTVLNEQFF. The CDR3 DNA sequence: TGTGCCAGCAGCCCAAGGACAGTACTTAATGAGCAGTTCTTC.

This chain connects TRBV5-1 to TRBJ1-2; D is unresolved. The CDR3 length is 15 residues. Germline CDR1 and CDR2: SGHRS and YFSETQ. Trimming removed 5 bases at V and 2 bases at J, with 16 bases between. This chain's CDR3 is CASSPGGGGNYGYTF. CDR3 nucleotides: TGCGCCAGCAGTCCTGGTGGAGGAGGGAACTATGGCTACACCTTC. The full variable domain, its missing parts supplied by reference TRBV5-1 and TRBJ1-2, is KAGVTQTPRYLIKTRGQQVTLSCSPISGHRSVSWYQQTPGQGLQFLFEYFSETQRNKGNFPGRFSGRQFSNSRSEMNVSTLELGDSALYLCASSPGGGGNYGYTFGSGTRLTVV.

The rearrangement joins TRBV11-2 to TRBJ2-7, with D maybe TRBD2 (6 bases). The V end lost 1 base, the J end lost 4 bases, and 11 bases lay between the germline ends. Germline CDR1 is SGHAT and CDR2 is FQNNGV. The CDR3 sequence is 14 residues long. CDR3: CASSLGGDFYEQYF. The CDR3 bases are TGTGCCAGCAGCTTAGGGGGGGACTTTTACGAGCAGTACTTC.

The chain combines TRBV2 with TRBJ2-2, with D maybe TRBD2 (5 bases). Germline V lookup: CDR1 SNHLY, CDR2 FYNNEI. The CDR3 runs 14 residues. The V end was cut by 8 bases, the J end by 1 base, with 11 bases between. CDR3 sequence: CASRGPGNTGELFF. The CDR3 DNA reads TGTGCCAGCCGCGGGCCCGGGAACACCGGGGAGCTGTTTTTT. Variable domain in full (rest from reference TRBV2 and TRBJ2-2): EPEVTQTPSHQVTQMGQEVILRCVPISNHLYFYWYRQILGQKVEFLVSFYNNEISEKSEIFDDQFSVERPDGSNFTLKIRSTKLEDSAMYFCASRGPGNTGELFFGEGSRLTVL.

The chain carries TRBV9 and TRBJ2-1; the match to TRBD2 covers 9 bases. The junction had 4 bases not matched to a gene; V was cut back by 0 bases and J by 3 bases. Germline CDR1 reads SGDLS; CDR2 reads YYNGEE. This CDR3 has 16 amino acids. In DNA, the CDR3 is TGTGCCAGCAGCGTAGGACCGACTAGCGGCTACAATGAGCAGTTCTTC. Its translation is CASSVGPTSGYNEQFF.

J is TRBJ1-5 and V is TRBV5-1; D remains ambiguous. The CDR3 consists of 14 residues. V shed 4 bases and J shed 5 bases, with 13 bases lying between them. Germline loops: CDR1 SGHRS, CDR2 YFSETQ. The CDR3, as DNA: TGCGCCAGCAGCCTTGGTCCCGGTGATCAGCCCCAGCATTTT. Protein product: CASSLGPGDQPQHF.

The V call is TRBV6-5, the J call TRBJ2-7, with 7 bases fitting TRBD2. CDR3 length: 15 amino acids. CDR1 is MNHEY and CDR2 is SVGAGI in the germline V gene. Unmatched junction bases numbered 8, after V lost 6 bases and J lost 0 bases. The DNA of the CDR3 is TGTGCCAGCAGCCAGAGCGGGATAGCCTCCTACGAGCAGTACTTC. Protein: CASSQSGIASYEQYF.

The rearrangement links TRBV18 to TRBJ1-5, with TRBD1 as a possible D gene (5 bases). Trimming took off 1 base at V and 2 bases at J, with 18 bases between the two ends. The germline V gene encodes CDR1 KGHSH and CDR2 LQKENI. The CDR3 consists of 18 residues. DNA of the CDR3: TGTGCCAGCTCACCACGTGGCGTAGGGGCGGTGGGCAATCAGCCCCAGCATTTT. Translation gives CASSPRGVGAVGNQPQHF. Together with reference TRBV18 and TRBJ1-5, the CDR3 gives the full variable domain: NAGVMQNPRHLVRRRGQEARLRCSPMKGHSHVYWYRQLPEEGLKFMVYLQKENIIDESGMPKERFSAEFPKEGPSILRIQQVVRGDSAAYFCASSPRGVGAVGNQPQHFGDGTRLSIL.

The chain employs TRBV30 and TRBJ1-2; D gene unclear. The CDR3 covers 14 residues. Trimming stripped 0 bases from V and 5 bases from J, with 13 bases between. Looked up from germline, CDR1 is GTSNPN and CDR2 is SVGIG (reference sequence). This CDR3 reads CAWSVTPGGYGYTF. CDR3 DNA sequence: TGTGCCTGGAGTGTGACTCCGGGTGGGTATGGCTACACCTTC.

The chain combines TRBV29-1 with TRBJ1-2; D uncertain. The CDR3 spans 15 residues. Germline V gene data show CDR1 as SQVTM and CDR2 as ANQGSEA. V shed 3 bases and J shed 1 base, with 15 bases lying between them. As DNA, the CDR3 is TGCAGCGTTGATCGGGCCGGGAACCTTAACTATGGCTACACCTTC. Its protein is CSVDRAGNLNYGYTF. Full variable domain (remainder filled in from reference TRBV29-1 and TRBJ1-2): SAVISQKPSRDICQRGTSLTIQCQVDSQVTMMFWYRQQPGQSLTLIATANQGSEATYESGFVIDKFPISRPNLTFSTLTVSNMSPEDSSIYLCSVDRAGNLNYGYTFGSGTRLTVV.

V and J are TRBV9 and TRBJ2-2; D is unclear. V was trimmed by 3 bases and J by 6 bases, leaving 18 bases between them. Germline V gene sequence: CDR1 SGDLS, CDR2 YYNGEE. This CDR3 is built from 16 residues. The CDR3 DNA follows: TGTGCCAGCAGCGGCTCAGGTCCTCCGACCCCCGGGGAGCTGTTTTTT. The encoded protein is CASSGSGPPTPGELFF. The entire variable domain, with the rest obtained from reference TRBV9 and TRBJ2-2, is as follows: DSGVTQTPKHLITATGQRVTLRCSPRSGDLSVYWYQQSLDQGLQFLIQYYNGEERAKGNILERFSAQQFPDLHSELNLSSLELGDSALYFCASSGSGPPTPGELFFGEGSRLTVL.

The chain links TRBV6-5 to TRBJ2-1; no definite D call. CDR1 is MNHEY, CDR2 SVGAGI, per germline. The CDR3 contains 15 residues. The V and J ends lost 2 bases and 5 bases respectively, with 13 bases between them. CDR3 DNA: TGTGCCAGCAGTTACCCCGCGGCAAAGGACAATGAGCAGTTCTTC. Translation: CASSYPAAKDNEQFF.

This chain connects TRBV10-3 to TRBJ1-1; 9 bases fit TRBD1. Germline V gives CDR1 ENHRY, CDR2 SYGVKD. Losses at the gene ends were 6 bases for V and 11 bases for J; bases not matched to a gene: 10. The CDR3 loop spans 13 amino acids. The chain's CDR3 is CAISQGRDREAFF. For the CDR3, the DNA is TGTGCCATCAGCCAAGGGAGGGACAGGGAGGCTTTCTTT.

The chain combines TRBV19 with TRBJ2-1; a weak D match, TRBD1 (5 bases). Trimming took 3 bases from V and 8 from J, leaving 20 bases between them. CDR3 length equals 16 residues. CDR1 is LNHDA, CDR2 SQIVND, per germline (reference sequence). CDR3 DNA: TGTGCCAGTAGTATGGGGCGATATGATATAGGGGATGAGCAGTTCTTC. Protein product: CASSMGRYDIGDEQFF.

The chain combines TRBV7-9 with TRBJ2-1; D perhaps matches TRBD2 (6 bases). Trimming removed 0 bases at V and 15 bases at J, with 15 bases between. Germline loops: CDR1 SEHNR, CDR2 FQNEAQ (reference sequence). This CDR3 spans 13 amino acids. This CDR3 reads CASSLALGLAPFF. The DNA for the CDR3 is TGTGCCAGCAGCTTAGCGTTGGGCCTAGCGCCGTTCTTC.

The V call is TRBV28, the J call TRBJ2-4; 7 bases agree with TRBD1. The germline V gene encodes CDR1 MDHEN and CDR2 SYDVKM. Trimming took 5 bases from V and 3 from J; bases not matched to a gene: 4. CDR3 length: 14 residues. CDR3 amino acids: CASSGTGVKNIQYF. The CDR3 DNA follows: TGTGCCAGCAGTGGAACAGGGGTCAAAAACATTCAGTACTTC.

V is TRBV5-4 and J is TRBJ2-3, with unresolved D. The CDR3 covers 14 residues. Germline V gives CDR1 SGHNT, CDR2 YYREEE (reference sequence). Trimming removed 0 bases from V and 9 bases from J, with 14 bases in between. CDR3 nucleotide sequence: TGTGCCAGCAGCTTGGGCTCCATCGAGAGAACGCAGTATTTT. The encoded protein is CASSLGSIERTQYF.

This clone was seen a handful of times. The genes are TRBV28 and TRBJ1-4; D possibly corresponds to TRBD1 (6 bases). The V end lost 3 bases, the J end lost 4 bases, and 9 bases lay between the germline ends. Germline values: CDR1 MDHEN, CDR2 SYDVKM. The CDR3 has 14 residues. The CDR3 DNA is TGTGCCAGCAGTTTCTTCAGGGGTAATGAAAAACTGTTTTTT. Protein product: CASSFFRGNEKLFF.

As for this clone: One end of the junction fails to match germline, which may point to a read error. The chain is built from TRBV18 and TRBJ2-7; a weak D match, TRBD1 (6 bases). Germline CDR1 reads KGHSH; CDR2 reads LQKENI. The CDR3 covers 13 residues. This chain's CDR3 is CASSLRDTYGQYF. The CDR3 nucleotides are TGTGCCAGCTCCCTCCGGGACACCTACGGGCAGTACTTC.

The chain carries TRBV19 and TRBJ2-7; 7 nucleotides match TRBD1. This CDR3 is 14 amino acids long. The V segment lost 6 bases and the J segment 0 bases; nucleotides outside the gene matches: 5. Germline CDR1 and CDR2: LNHDA and SQIVND (reference sequence). Here the CDR3 reads CASSRDRDSYEQYF. The CDR3 DNA follows: TGTGCCAGTAGCCGGGACAGAGACTCCTACGAGCAGTACTTC.

The chain recombines TRBV7-3 with TRBJ2-7, with 14 bases that match TRBD2. This CDR3 has 15 residues. Germline V gene sequence: CDR1 SGHTA, CDR2 FQGTGA. V was pared by 4 bases and J by 9 bases, with 8 bases of the junction left unmatched. The CDR3 sequence: CASSSLGLAGESQYF. CDR3 nucleotide sequence: TGTGCCAGCAGCTCCCTGGGACTAGCGGGAGAGTCGCAGTACTTC.

CDR3 sequence: CASSAGTGVDSTEAFF. The CDR3 DNA reads TGTGCCAGTAGCGCCGGGACAGGGGTCGACAGCACTGAAGCTTTCTTT. The V and J genes are TRBV19 and TRBJ1-1, with 10 positions matching TRBD1. CDR1 is LNHDA, CDR2 SQIVND, per germline (reference sequence). V lost 6 bases and J lost 4; bases outside the gene matches: 11. The CDR3 covers 16 residues.

The CDR3 DNA sequence: TGTGCCAGCAGTGGGGGCTGGCAGGGTGAAGGAAACACCATATATTTT. This translates into CASSGGWQGEGNTIYF. This chain connects TRBV6-1 to TRBJ1-3, with a possible D match to TRBD1 (5 bases). Germline values: CDR1 MNHNS, CDR2 SASEGT. This CDR3 is built from 16 residues. V was pared by 4 bases and J by 4 bases, with 17 bases between.